A single sample gave rise to the 19 T cell receptor beta chains below, sequenced in a study of blood T cell repertoires in COVID-19. The assay was immunoSEQ multiplex PCR, and TCRdb's table has in-frame clones only and misses some. The sample consists of some 270,000 clones, under 90% of them appearing once. Sequencing was performed on PBMCs or T cells enriched from blood (not recorded which). Every receptor here comes from a woman aged 55-75 years who had recovered from COVID-19.

The chain links TRBV5-1 to TRBJ2-3; unclear D gene. The CDR3 loop spans 14 amino acids. Germline CDR1 and CDR2: SGHRS and YFSETQ. The ends were cut back, 3 bases at V and 6 bases at J, with 14 bases in the middle. Written as DNA, the CDR3 is TGCGCCAGCAGCTGGAGTCCTGGCGGTGATACGCAGTATTTT. This gives the protein CASSWSPGGDTQYF.

This clone was counted a few times. This sequence joins TRBV9 and TRBJ1-2; a possible D gene is TRBD1 (6 bases). This CDR3 is 14 amino acids long. Trimming stripped 1 base from V and 4 bases from J, with 11 bases between. Germline CDR1 SGDLS, CDR2 YYNGEE. This CDR3 reads CASSVNPDSYGYTF. The CDR3 region has the DNA TGTGCCAGCAGCGTAAACCCGGACAGCTATGGCTACACCTTC.

The rearrangement uses TRBV10-2 and TRBJ1-3, with no clear D. The CDR3 is made up of 15 amino acids. V dropped 4 bases and J dropped 0 bases, with 10 bases sitting between them. In germline, CDR1 is WSHSY, CDR2 SAAADI. The CDR3 DNA reads as TGCGCCAGCAGTGGGTCGGGGAGCTCTGGAAACACCATATATTTT. Its translation is CASSGSGSSGNTIYF.

The J gene is TRBJ1-2, the V gene TRBV7-3; TRBD1 agrees at 8 bases. V gave up 4 bases and J gave up 8 bases; unmatched junction bases: 12. This CDR3 has 15 residues. Germline V gene sequence: CDR1 SGHTA, CDR2 FQGTGA. CDR3 DNA: TGTGCCAGCAGCTCCACACCGGGACAGGTACACGGCTACACCTTC. It yields the protein CASSSTPGQVHGYTF.

The chain couples TRBV9 to TRBJ1-1, with a tentative D call TRBD1 (6 bases). The CDR3 extends over 14 amino acids. The germline CDR1 and CDR2 sequences are SGDLS and YYNGEE. Trimming stripped 6 bases from V and 4 bases from J, with 16 bases between. CDR3 sequence: CASTLGQGTTEAFF. CDR3 bases: TGTGCCAGCACCTTGGGGCAGGGGACCACTGAAGCTTTCTTT. Using reference TRBV9 and TRBJ1-1 for the parts outside the CDR3, the full variable domain is DSGVTQTPKHLITATGQRVTLRCSPRSGDLSVYWYQQSLDQGLQFLIQYYNGEERAKGNILERFSAQQFPDLHSELNLSSLELGDSALYFCASTLGQGTTEAFFGQGTRLTVV.

The rearrangement uses TRBV9 and TRBJ2-3; TRBD2 might be the D (6 bases). Germline loops: CDR1 SGDLS, CDR2 YYNGEE. Trimming stripped 5 bases from V and 6 bases from J, with 19 bases between. The CDR3 spans 15 residues. CDR3 coding DNA: TGTGCCAGCAGTTACTCGGGACTCCCCCAGGATACGCAGTATTTT. Translating gives CASSYSGLPQDTQYF.

The chain couples TRBV5-1 to TRBJ2-2; a possible D gene is TRBD2 (6 bases). In germline, CDR1 is SGHRS, CDR2 YFSETQ. This CDR3 spans 17 amino acids. Trimming left V 3 bases short and J 3 bases short, with 18 bases between. The CDR3 DNA is TGCGCCAGCAGCTCAAGGAGGGCTAGTGATTACACCGGGGAGCTGTTTTTT. As protein: CASSSRRASDYTGELFF.

The chain recombines TRBV5-4 with TRBJ2-5; the match to TRBD1 covers 9 bases. CDR1 SGHNT and CDR2 YYREEE come from the germline V gene (reference sequence). With 2 bases clipped from V and 3 bases from J, the junction kept 2 bases outside the gene matches. The length of the CDR3 is 14 residues. Written as DNA, the CDR3 is TGTGCCAGCAGCTTTAGGGACAGGGAAGAGACCCAGTACTTC. It yields the protein CASSFRDREETQYF. The full variable domain, rest sourced from reference TRBV5-4 and TRBJ2-5, is ETGVTQSPTHLIKTRGQQVTLRCSSQSGHNTVSWYQQALGQGPQFIFQYYREEENGRGNFPPRFSGLQFPNYSSELNVNALELDDSALYLCASSFRDREETQYFGPGTRLLVL.

J is TRBJ2-3 and V is TRBV12-5; D not resolved. V lost 4 bases to trimming and J lost 4 bases, with 9 bases between them. The CDR3 extends over 13 amino acids. CDR1 and CDR2 from the germline V gene are LGHNT and FRNRAP. CDR3 protein: CASGSSGADTQYF. CDR3 nucleotides: TGTGCTAGTGGTTCGTCCGGAGCAGATACGCAGTATTTT.

This chain connects TRBV4-1 to TRBJ1-2, with D unresolved. The CDR3 totals 14 residues. CDR1 and CDR2 from the germline V gene are MGHRA and YSYEKL. Deletions cut 3 bases from V and 5 bases from J, with 13 bases between. CDR3 in amino acids: CASSHATGTYGYTF. Written as DNA, the CDR3 is TGCGCCAGCAGCCATGCCACGGGTACTTATGGCTACACCTTC.

The chain recombines TRBV19 with TRBJ2-7, with D tentatively TRBD1 (6 bases). V was trimmed by 4 bases and J by 3 bases, leaving 10 bases between them. Per germline, CDR1 LNHDA and CDR2 SQIVND (reference sequence). The CDR3 sequence is 13 residues long. The CDR3 DNA follows: TGTGCCAGTAGTACAGGGGCGGACTACGAGCAGTACTTC. Its protein product is CASSTGADYEQYF.

This chain joins TRBV3-1 (or the pseudogene TRBV3-2) and TRBJ2-1; 13 nucleotides agree with TRBD2. J gave up 0 bases and V 2 bases, and 7 bases lay outside the gene matches. This CDR3 comprises 19 residues. Germline V gene data show CDR1 as LGHDT and CDR2 as YNNKEL (reference sequence). The CDR3 DNA reads TGTGCCAGCAGCCAATTGACTAGCGGGGGGCCGAGCTCCTACAATGAGCAGTTCTTC. This gives the protein CASSQLTSGGPSSYNEQFF.

The V and J genes are TRBV28 and TRBJ2-1; 14 bases fit TRBD2. Trimming took 10 bases from V and 0 from J; bases not matched to a gene: 5. Germline loops: CDR1 MDHEN, CDR2 SYDVKM. This CDR3 contains 16 residues. CDR3 loop: CAIHGLAGGSYNEQFF. The CDR3 coding sequence is TGTGCCATCCACGGACTAGCGGGGGGCTCCTACAATGAGCAGTTCTTC.

By sample fraction, this clone is medium-sized (0.01 to 0.1%). The chain links TRBV19 to TRBJ1-1; D remains ambiguous. This CDR3 is 14 amino acids long. CDR1 and CDR2 from the germline V gene are LNHDA and SQIVND (reference sequence). V gave up 7 bases and J gave up 5 bases, with 17 bases separating them. CDR3 loop: CASTSGSRVTEAFF. The CDR3 nucleotides read TGTGCCAGTACCTCGGGGTCGAGGGTGACTGAAGCTTTCTTT.

V and J are TRBV5-1 and TRBJ1-1, with TRBD1 as a possible D gene (6 bases). CDR3 length: 11 amino acids. Looked up from germline, CDR1 is SGHRS and CDR2 is YFSETQ. The V and J ends lost 4 bases and 11 bases respectively, with 12 bases between them. CDR3 in DNA: TGCGCCAGCAGCGAGGGACATTTGGCTTTCTTT. This sequence encodes CASSEGHLAFF.

The CDR3 reads CASSQDSWGAKSYTF. Written as DNA, the CDR3 is TGTGCCAGCAGCCAAGATAGTTGGGGCGCGAAGTCCTACACCTTC. V gene TRBV3-1 (or the pseudogene TRBV3-2) combines with J gene TRBJ1-2; TRBD1 is a possible D gene (5 bases). Trimming left V 0 bases short and J 10 bases short, with 18 bases between. The CDR3 totals 15 residues. Germline V gives CDR1 LGHDT, CDR2 YNNKEL (reference sequence).

This clone was detected once. CDR3 nucleotide sequence: TGTGCCAGCAGTGATGTGGGGGCAGAGACCCAGTACTTC. It translates to CASSDVGAETQYF. The gene calls are TRBV2 and TRBJ2-5, with a tentative D call TRBD1 (6 bases). This CDR3 is built from 13 residues. Trimming took 3 bases from V and 4 from J, leaving 9 bases between them. Germline V lookup: CDR1 SNHLY, CDR2 FYNNEI. The full variable domain, with the rest looked up from reference TRBV2 and TRBJ2-5, is EPEVTQTPSHQVTQMGQEVILRCVPISNHLYFYWYRQILGQKVEFLVSFYNNEISEKSEIFDDQFSVERPDGSNFTLKIRSTKLEDSAMYFCASSDVGAETQYFGPGTRLLVL.

The chain uses TRBV5-1 and TRBJ2-2; D gene unclear. This CDR3 has 14 residues. V lost 7 bases to trimming and J lost 6 bases, with 16 bases between them. The germline gives CDR1 SGHRS, CDR2 YFSETQ. CDR3 bases: TGCGCCAGCTACGACTTGAGCGAGGCCGGGGAGCTGTTTTTT. Amino acid sequence: CASYDLSEAGELFF.

The rearrangement uses TRBV10-3 and TRBJ2-3, with a weak D call TRBD1 (5 bases). V was pared by 6 bases and J by 2 bases, with 9 bases between. CDR1 and CDR2 (germline): ENHRY, SYGVKD. CDR3 length: 13 amino acids. The CDR3 spells CAISSGLTDTQYF. The CDR3 DNA reads TGTGCCATCAGCTCAGGGCTCACAGATACGCAGTATTTT.